The entry below describes one T cell receptor (beta chain). This clonotype has ten or more counts. Its antigen has not been determined. No much larger clonotype is one base removed from it; base qualities were not supplied. This sample was included in a study of T cell repertoires in cytomegalovirus infection (dated by TCRdb to between 2017 and 2020). About the full investigation: The HLA type of each donor mattered for the analysis, because public TCR beta signatures pointed to carriage of CMV infection along with the matching HLA type.

The sequencing machine was an Illumina HiSeq 1500. The public reads were reanalyzed by TCRdb: fastp trimming at Q25, MiXCR alignment, in-frame beta chains only. All rows with the same CDR3 protein become a single entry with the most common DNA and genes. For this sample the table gives around 440,000 distinct CDR3 sequences, of which roughly 10% were detected only once. Roughly 10% of the sample belongs to the ten largest clones. The full study reports these points: The ex vivo response was dominated by HLA-C-restricted CMV-specific TCR beta clonotypes, and the single most frequent clonotype in two of eight donors was supplied by these HLA-C-restricted clonotypes. In both this cohort and an independent cohort of 352 donors, the cumulative frequency of public TCR beta family members distinguished carriers of CMV infection plus the relevant HLA type.

CDR1 and CDR2 (LGHNA, YNFKEQ) derive from the germline V gene. Germline trimming amounts to 1 base on V and 3 bases on J, with 1 as the count of junction bases outside the gene matches. The CDR3 sequence holds 14 residues, the cysteine and phenylalanine included. Only CDR3 DNA is held: 42 bases, read in frame from base 1. The chain couples TRBV4-2 to TRBJ2-7, and 9 junctional nucleotides match TRBD1. The sequence was collected from a human donor in good health (CMV status not recorded). Some clones in this sample may be carry-over from other donors' samples. Sequencing input: PBMCs. The bases read TGTGCCAGCAGCCAAGGACAGGGGGACTACGAGCAGTACTTC. It encodes CASSQGQGDYEQYF.